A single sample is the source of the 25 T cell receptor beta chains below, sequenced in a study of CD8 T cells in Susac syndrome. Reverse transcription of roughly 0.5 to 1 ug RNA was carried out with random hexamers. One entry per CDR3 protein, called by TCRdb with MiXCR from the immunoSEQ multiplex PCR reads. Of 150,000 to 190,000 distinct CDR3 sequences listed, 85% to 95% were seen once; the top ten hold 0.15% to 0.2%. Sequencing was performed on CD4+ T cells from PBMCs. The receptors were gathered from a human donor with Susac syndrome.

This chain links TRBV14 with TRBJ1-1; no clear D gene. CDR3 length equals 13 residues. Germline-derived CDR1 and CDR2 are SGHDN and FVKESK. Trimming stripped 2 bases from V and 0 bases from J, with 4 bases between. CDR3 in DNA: TGTGCCAGCAGCCAACAGGTGAACACTGAAGCTTTCTTT. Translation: CASSQQVNTEAFF.

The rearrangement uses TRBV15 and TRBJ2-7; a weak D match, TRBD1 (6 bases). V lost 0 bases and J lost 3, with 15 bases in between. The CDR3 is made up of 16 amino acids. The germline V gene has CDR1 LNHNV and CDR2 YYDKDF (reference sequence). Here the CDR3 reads CATSRDLTGPVYEQYF. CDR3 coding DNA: TGTGCCACCAGCAGAGATCTCACAGGGCCTGTCTACGAGCAGTACTTC.

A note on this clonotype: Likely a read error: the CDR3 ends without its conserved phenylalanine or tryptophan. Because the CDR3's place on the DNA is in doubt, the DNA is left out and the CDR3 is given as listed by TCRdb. The CDR3 region is CTSSQGRRLIL. The chain couples TRBV1 to TRBJ2-1; TRBD2 was called by the table and not checked on the DNA. TRBV1 is described as a pseudogene. The CDR3 adds up to 11 amino acids, both ends counted.

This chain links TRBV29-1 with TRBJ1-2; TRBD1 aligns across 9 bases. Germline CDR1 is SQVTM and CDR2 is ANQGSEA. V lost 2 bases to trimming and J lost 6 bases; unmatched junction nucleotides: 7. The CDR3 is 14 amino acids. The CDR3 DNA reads TGCAGCGTTGAAAGAACAGGGGGCGCGGATGGCTACACCTTC. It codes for CSVERTGGADGYTF.

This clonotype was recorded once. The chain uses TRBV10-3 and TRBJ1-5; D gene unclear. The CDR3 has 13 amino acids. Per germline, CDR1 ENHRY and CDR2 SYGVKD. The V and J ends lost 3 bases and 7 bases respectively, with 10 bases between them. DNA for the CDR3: TGTGCCATCAGTGAAGAGGATTGGCAGCCCCAGCATTTT. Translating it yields CAISEEDWQPQHF.

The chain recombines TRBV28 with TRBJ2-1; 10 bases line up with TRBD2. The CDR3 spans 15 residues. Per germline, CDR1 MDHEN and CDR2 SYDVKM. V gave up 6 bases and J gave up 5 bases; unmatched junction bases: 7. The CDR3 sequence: CASSVIAGGHNEQFF. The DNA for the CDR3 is TGTGCCAGCAGCGTTATAGCGGGGGGCCACAATGAGCAGTTCTTC. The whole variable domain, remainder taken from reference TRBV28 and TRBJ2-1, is DVKVTQSSRYLVKRTGEKVFLECVQDMDHENMFWYRQDPGLGLRLIYFSYDVKMKEKGDIPEGYSVSREKKERFSLILESASTNQTSMYLCASSVIAGGHNEQFFGPGTRLTVL.

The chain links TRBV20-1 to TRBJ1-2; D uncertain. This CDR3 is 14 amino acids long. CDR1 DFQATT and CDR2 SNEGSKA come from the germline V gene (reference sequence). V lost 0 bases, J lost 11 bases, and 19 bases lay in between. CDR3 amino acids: CSARDLQSVTGYTF. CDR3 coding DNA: TGCAGTGCTAGAGATTTACAGTCAGTCACGGGTTACACCTTC.

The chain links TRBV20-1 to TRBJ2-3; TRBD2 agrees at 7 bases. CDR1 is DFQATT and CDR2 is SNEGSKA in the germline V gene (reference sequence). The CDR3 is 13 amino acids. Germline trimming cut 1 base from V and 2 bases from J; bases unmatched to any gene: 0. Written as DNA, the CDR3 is TGCAGTGCTAGAGGACTAGCCACAGATACGCAGTATTTT. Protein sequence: CSARGLATDTQYF.

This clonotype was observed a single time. CDR3 sequence: CSASLGALNQPQHF. The CDR3 DNA sequence: TGCAGCGCCAGCCTAGGGGCCCTTAATCAGCCCCAGCATTTT. The gene calls are TRBV29-1 and TRBJ1-5; D may be TRBD1 (5 bases). There are 14 residues in the CDR3. Germline loops: CDR1 SQVTM, CDR2 ANQGSEA. V was trimmed by 7 bases and J by 4 bases, leaving 17 bases between them.

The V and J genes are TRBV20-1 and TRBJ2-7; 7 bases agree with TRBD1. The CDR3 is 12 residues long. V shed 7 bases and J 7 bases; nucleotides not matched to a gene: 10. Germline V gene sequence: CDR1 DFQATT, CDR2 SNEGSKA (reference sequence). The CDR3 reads CSVNKGAREQYF. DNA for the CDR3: TGCAGTGTAAACAAGGGGGCGCGGGAGCAGTACTTC.

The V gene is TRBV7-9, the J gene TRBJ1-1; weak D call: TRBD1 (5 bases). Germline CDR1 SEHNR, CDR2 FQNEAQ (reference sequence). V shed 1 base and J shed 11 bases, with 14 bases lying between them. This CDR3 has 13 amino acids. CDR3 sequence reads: CASSLEGTDRAFF. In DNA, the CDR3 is TGTGCCAGCAGCTTAGAGGGGACTGATCGGGCTTTCTTT.

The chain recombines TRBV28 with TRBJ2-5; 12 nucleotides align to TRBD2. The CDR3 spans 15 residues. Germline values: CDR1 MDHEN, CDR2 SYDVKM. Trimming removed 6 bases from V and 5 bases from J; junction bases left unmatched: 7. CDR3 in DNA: TGTGCCAGCAGCCCCCTAGCGGGGGGGTCGGAGACCCAGTACTTC. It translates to CASSPLAGGSETQYF.

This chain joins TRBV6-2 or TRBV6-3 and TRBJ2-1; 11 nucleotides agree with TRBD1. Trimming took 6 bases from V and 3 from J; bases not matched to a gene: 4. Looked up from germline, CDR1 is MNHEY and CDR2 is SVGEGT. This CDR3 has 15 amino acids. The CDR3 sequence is CASSWDRGSYNEQFF. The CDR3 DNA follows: TGTGCCAGCAGCTGGGACAGGGGGAGCTACAATGAGCAGTTCTTC.

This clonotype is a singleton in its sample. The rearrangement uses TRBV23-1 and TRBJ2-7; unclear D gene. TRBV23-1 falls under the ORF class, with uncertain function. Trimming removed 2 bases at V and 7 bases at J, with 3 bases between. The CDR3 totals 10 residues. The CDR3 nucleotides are TGCGCCAGCAGTCAACTAGAGCAGTACTTC. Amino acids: CASSQLEQYF.

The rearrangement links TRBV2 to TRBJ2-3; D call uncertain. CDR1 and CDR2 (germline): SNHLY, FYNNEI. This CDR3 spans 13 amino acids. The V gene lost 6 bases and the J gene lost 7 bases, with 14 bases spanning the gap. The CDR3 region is CASSPLVWNTQYF. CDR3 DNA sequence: TGTGCCAGCAGCCCTTTAGTGTGGAATACGCAGTATTTT. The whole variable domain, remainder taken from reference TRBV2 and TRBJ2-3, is EPEVTQTPSHQVTQMGQEVILRCVPISNHLYFYWYRQILGQKVEFLVSFYNNEISEKSEIFDDQFSVERPDGSNFTLKIRSTKLEDSAMYFCASSPLVWNTQYFGPGTRLTVL.

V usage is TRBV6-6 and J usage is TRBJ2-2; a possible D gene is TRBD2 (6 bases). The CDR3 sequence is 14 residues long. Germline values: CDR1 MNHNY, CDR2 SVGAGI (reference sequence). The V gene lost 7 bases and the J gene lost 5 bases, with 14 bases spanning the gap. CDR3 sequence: CASTPVGGTGELFF. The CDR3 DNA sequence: TGTGCCAGCACCCCAGTTGGGGGGACCGGGGAGCTGTTTTTT.

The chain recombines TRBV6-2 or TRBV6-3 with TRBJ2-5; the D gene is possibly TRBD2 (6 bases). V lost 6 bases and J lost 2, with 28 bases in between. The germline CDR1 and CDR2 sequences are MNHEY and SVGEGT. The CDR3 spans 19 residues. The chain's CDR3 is CASSSQPRGARRAQETQYF. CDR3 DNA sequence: TGTGCCAGCAGCAGCCAACCAAGGGGCGCAAGGAGGGCTCAAGAGACCCAGTACTTC.

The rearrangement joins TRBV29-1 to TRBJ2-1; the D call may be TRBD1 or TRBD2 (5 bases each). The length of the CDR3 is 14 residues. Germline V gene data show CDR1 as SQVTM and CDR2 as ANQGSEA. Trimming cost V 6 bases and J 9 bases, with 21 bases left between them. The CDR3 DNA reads TGCAGCGTCCATAACACGGGCACCGGGGCTGAGCAGTTCTTC. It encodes CSVHNTGTGAEQFF.

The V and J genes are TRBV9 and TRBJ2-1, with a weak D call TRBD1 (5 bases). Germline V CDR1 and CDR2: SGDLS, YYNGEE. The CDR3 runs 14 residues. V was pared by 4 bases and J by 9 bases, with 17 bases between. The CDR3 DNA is TGTGCCAGCAGCCAGAACCAGGGATGGAGTGAGCAGTTCTTC. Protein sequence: CASSQNQGWSEQFF.

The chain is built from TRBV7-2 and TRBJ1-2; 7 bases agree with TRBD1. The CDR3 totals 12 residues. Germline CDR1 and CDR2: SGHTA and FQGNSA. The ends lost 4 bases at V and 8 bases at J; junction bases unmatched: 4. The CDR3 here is CASSYRQGGYTF. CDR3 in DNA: TGTGCCAGCAGCTACCGACAGGGAGGCTACACCTTC.

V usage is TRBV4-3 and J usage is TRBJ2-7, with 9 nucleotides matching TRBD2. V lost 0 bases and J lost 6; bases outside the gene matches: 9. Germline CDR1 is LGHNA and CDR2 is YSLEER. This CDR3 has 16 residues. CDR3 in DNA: TGCGCCAGCAGCCAAGACTTGGGGGGACTAGCAGGCGAGCAGTACTTC. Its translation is CASSQDLGGLAGEQYF.

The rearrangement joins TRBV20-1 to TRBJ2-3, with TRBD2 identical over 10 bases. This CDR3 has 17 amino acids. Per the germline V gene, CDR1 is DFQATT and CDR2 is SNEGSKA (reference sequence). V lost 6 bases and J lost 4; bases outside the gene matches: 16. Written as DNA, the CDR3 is TGCAGTGCGGGCGCCGACGCAGCGGGGGGGCAGGCAGATACGCAGTATTTT. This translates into CSAGADAAGGQADTQYF.

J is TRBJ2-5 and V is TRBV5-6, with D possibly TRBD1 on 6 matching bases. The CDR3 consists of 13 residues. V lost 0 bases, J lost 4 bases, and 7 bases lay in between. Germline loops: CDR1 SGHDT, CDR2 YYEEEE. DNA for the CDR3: TGTGCCAGCAGCTTGGGGACAGCAGAGACCCAGTACTTC. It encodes CASSLGTAETQYF.

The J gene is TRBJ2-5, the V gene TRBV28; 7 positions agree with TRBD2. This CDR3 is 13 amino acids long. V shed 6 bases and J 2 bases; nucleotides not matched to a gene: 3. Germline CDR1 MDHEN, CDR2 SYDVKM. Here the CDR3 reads CASRGTIQETQYF. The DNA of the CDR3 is TGTGCCAGCAGAGGGACTATTCAAGAGACCCAGTACTTC. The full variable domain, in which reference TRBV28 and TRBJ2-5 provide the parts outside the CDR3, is DVKVTQSSRYLVKRTGEKVFLECVQDMDHENMFWYRQDPGLGLRLIYFSYDVKMKEKGDIPEGYSVSREKKERFSLILESASTNQTSMYLCASRGTIQETQYFGPGTRLLVL.

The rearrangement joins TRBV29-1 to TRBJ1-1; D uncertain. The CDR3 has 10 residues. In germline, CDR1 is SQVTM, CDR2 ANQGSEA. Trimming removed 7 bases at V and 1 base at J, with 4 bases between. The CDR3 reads CSAWNTEAFF. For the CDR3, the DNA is TGCAGCGCTTGGAACACTGAAGCTTTCTTT.